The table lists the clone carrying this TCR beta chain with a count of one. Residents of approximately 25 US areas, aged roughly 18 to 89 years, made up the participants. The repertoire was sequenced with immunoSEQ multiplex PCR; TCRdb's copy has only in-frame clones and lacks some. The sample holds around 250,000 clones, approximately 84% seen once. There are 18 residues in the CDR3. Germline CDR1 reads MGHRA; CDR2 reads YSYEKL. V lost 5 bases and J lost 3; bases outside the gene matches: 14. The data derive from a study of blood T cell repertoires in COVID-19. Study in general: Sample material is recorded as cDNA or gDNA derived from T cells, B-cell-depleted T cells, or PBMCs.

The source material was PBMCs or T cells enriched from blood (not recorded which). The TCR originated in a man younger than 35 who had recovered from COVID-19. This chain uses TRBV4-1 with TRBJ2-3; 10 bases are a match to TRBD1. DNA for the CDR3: TGCGCCAGCAGCAAAGGACAGGGGGTCTCGCTGGGTACAGATACGCAGTATTTT. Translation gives CASSKGQGVSLGTDTQYF.